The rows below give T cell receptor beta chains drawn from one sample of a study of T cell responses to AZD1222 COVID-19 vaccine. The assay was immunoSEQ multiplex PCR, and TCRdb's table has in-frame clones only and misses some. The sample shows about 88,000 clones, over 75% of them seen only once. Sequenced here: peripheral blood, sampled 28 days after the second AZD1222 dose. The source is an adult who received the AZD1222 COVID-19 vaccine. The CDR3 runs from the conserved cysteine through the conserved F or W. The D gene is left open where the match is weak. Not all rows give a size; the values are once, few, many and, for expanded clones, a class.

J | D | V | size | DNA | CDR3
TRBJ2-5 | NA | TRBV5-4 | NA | TGTGCCAGCAGCTTTAAGTTTCAATTCCAACAGTACTTC | CASSFKFQFQQYF
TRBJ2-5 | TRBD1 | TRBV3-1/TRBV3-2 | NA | TGTGCCAGCAGCCAAAGGGGGCGAGAGACCCAGTACTTC | CASSQRGRETQYF
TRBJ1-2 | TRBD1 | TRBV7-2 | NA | TGTGCCAGCAGCCCCAGTGTCGGTCATCAGGGGGACTACACCTTC | CASSPSVGHQGDYTF
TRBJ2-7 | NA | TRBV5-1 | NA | TGCGCCAGCAGCTTTGGGGACGAGCAGTACTTC | CASSFGDEQYF
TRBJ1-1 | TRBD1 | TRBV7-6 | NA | TGTGCCAGCAGCTTCACCGGGACAGGGGTGTCTGAAGCTTTCTTT | CASSFTGTGVSEAFF
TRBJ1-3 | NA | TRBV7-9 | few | TGTGCCAGCAGCTTTTCTGGTTACGGAAACACCATATATTTT | CASSFSGYGNTIYF
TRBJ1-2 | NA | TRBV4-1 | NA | TGCGCCAGCAGCCAATTCCACATCGCTAACTATGGCTACACCTTC | CASSQFHIANYGYTF
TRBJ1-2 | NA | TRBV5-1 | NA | TGCGCCAGCAGCTTGGAAAATCCGTCCTATGGCTACACCTTC | CASSLENPSYGYTF
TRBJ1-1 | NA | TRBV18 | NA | TGTGCCAGCTCGAGTTACCGATTACCGAACACTGAAGCTTTCTTT | CASSSYRLPNTEAFF
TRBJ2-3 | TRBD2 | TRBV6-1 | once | TGTGCCAGCAGTGATAGCGGGGGGGCCCCAGATACGCAGTATTTT | CASSDSGGAPDTQYF
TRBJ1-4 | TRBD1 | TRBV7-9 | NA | TGTGCCAGCAGCTTAGGGACAGGGGGTGAAAAACTGTTTTTT | CASSLGTGGEKLFF
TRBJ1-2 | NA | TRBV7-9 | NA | TGTGCCAGCAGCCCCAGGACAAACTATGGCTACACCTTC | CASSPRTNYGYTF
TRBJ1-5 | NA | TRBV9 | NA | TGTGCCAGCAGCCCCCAAGGGGGTCCTCAGCCCCAGCATTTT | CASSPQGGPQPQHF
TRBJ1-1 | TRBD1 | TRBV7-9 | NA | TGTGCCAGCACCACAGGGGCGGGTACTGAAGCTTTCTTT | CASTTGAGTEAFF
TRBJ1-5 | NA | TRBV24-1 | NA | TGTGCCACCAGTGACAGGGTCCTTCAGCCCCAGCATTTT | CATSDRVLQPQHF
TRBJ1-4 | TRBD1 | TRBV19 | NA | TGTGCCAGCAACGACAGGGGAGGTTTAACTAATGAAAAACTGTTTTTT | CASNDRGGLTNEKLFF
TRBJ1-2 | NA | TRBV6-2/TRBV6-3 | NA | TGTGCCAGCAGTTACGGGGGCGGACATGGCTACACCTTC | CASSYGGGHGYTF
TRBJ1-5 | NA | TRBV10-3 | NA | TGTGCCAGCGAAAGCGATGACAGAAAGGATCAGCCCCAGCATTTT | CASESDDRKDQPQHF
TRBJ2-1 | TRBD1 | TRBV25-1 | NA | TGTGCCAGCAGTGACCCCGGACAGGGGCCCTACAATGAGCAGTTCTTC | CASSDPGQGPYNEQFF
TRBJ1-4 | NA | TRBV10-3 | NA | TGTGCCATCAGATCAGGGCCGGGGGATGAAAAACTGTTTTTT | CAIRSGPGDEKLFF
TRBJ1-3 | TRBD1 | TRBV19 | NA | TGTGCCAGCAAGGACAGGTCTCTGTACACCATATATTTT | CASKDRSLYTIYF
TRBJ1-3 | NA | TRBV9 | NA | TGTGCCAGCAGCGTAGGCAGAAGCGGAAACACCATATATTTT | CASSVGRSGNTIYF
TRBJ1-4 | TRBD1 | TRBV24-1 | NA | TGTGCCACCAGTGACTTCCCAGGGGGGACTAATGAAAAACTGTTTTTT | CATSDFPGGTNEKLFF
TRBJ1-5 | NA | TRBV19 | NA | TGTGCCAGTAGTATTGGTCTGGGATATAGCAATCAGCCCCAGCATTTT | CASSIGLGYSNQPQHF
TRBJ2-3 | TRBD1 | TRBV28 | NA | TGTGCCAGCAGTCCCAGGGGGAGCACAGATACGCAGTATTTT | CASSPRGSTDTQYF
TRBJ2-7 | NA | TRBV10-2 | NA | TGCGCCAGCAGTGAGTGGGGGGACACTCTCTACGAGCAGTACTTC | CASSEWGDTLYEQYF
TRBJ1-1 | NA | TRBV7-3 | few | TGTGCCAGCAGCTTAGGCAGAAACACTGAAGCTTTCTTT | CASSLGRNTEAFF
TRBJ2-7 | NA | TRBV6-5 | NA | TGTGCCAGCAGTTACCGCCTCCGGCAGGGGCTGTACGAGCAGTACTTC | CASSYRLRQGLYEQYF
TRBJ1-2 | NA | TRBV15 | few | TGTGCCACCAGCAGAGACAGGTCCGGGAGGGGCTACACCTTC | CATSRDRSGRGYTF
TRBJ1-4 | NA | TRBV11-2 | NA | TGTGCCAGCAGGGGACAACCGGTTAATGAAAAACTGTTTTTT | CASRGQPVNEKLFF
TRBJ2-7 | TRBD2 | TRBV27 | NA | TGTGCCAGCAGTTTATCGGGGGGGGAGCAGTACTTC | CASSLSGGEQYF
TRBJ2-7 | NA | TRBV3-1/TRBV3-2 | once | TGTGCCAGCCATCGGCTGCAAATTTTATACGAGCAGTACTTC | CASHRLQILYEQYF
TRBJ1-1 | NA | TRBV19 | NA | TGTGCCAGCAAACCTAGGCTGAACACTGAAGCTTTCTTT | CASKPRLNTEAFF
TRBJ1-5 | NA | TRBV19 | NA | TGTGCCACTAGTGCGGGACGGAAGAATCAGCCCCAGCATTTT | CATSAGRKNQPQHF
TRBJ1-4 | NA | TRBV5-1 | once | TGCGCCAGCAGCTTGGCGGGAACTAATGAAAAACTGTTTTTT | CASSLAGTNEKLFF
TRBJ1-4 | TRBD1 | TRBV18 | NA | TGTGCCAGCTCACTTTCACCGGGACAGGTTAATGAAAAACTGTTTTTT | CASSLSPGQVNEKLFF
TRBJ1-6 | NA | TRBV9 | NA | TGTGCCAGCAGCGTAGGACAGTTCGATTCACCCCTCCACTTT | CASSVGQFDSPLHF
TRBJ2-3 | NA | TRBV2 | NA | TGTGCCAGCAGTGAACGGCGGGGCAGCACAGATACGCAGTATTTT | CASSERRGSTDTQYF
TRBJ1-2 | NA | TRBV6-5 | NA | TGTGCCAGCAGTTACGCTTCGGAGAGCTATGGCTACACCTTC | CASSYASESYGYTF
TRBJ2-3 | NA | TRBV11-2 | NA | TGTGCCAGCAGCTTACAACTAGTTTCAGATACGCAGTATTTT | CASSLQLVSDTQYF
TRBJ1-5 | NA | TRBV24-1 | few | TGTGCCACCAGTGATTTGCAGGGGAATCAGCCCCAGCATTTT | CATSDLQGNQPQHF
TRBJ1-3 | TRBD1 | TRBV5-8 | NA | TGTGCCAGCAGCTTGGCCATGGCAGGGGGAGGAAACACCATATATTTT | CASSLAMAGGGNTIYF